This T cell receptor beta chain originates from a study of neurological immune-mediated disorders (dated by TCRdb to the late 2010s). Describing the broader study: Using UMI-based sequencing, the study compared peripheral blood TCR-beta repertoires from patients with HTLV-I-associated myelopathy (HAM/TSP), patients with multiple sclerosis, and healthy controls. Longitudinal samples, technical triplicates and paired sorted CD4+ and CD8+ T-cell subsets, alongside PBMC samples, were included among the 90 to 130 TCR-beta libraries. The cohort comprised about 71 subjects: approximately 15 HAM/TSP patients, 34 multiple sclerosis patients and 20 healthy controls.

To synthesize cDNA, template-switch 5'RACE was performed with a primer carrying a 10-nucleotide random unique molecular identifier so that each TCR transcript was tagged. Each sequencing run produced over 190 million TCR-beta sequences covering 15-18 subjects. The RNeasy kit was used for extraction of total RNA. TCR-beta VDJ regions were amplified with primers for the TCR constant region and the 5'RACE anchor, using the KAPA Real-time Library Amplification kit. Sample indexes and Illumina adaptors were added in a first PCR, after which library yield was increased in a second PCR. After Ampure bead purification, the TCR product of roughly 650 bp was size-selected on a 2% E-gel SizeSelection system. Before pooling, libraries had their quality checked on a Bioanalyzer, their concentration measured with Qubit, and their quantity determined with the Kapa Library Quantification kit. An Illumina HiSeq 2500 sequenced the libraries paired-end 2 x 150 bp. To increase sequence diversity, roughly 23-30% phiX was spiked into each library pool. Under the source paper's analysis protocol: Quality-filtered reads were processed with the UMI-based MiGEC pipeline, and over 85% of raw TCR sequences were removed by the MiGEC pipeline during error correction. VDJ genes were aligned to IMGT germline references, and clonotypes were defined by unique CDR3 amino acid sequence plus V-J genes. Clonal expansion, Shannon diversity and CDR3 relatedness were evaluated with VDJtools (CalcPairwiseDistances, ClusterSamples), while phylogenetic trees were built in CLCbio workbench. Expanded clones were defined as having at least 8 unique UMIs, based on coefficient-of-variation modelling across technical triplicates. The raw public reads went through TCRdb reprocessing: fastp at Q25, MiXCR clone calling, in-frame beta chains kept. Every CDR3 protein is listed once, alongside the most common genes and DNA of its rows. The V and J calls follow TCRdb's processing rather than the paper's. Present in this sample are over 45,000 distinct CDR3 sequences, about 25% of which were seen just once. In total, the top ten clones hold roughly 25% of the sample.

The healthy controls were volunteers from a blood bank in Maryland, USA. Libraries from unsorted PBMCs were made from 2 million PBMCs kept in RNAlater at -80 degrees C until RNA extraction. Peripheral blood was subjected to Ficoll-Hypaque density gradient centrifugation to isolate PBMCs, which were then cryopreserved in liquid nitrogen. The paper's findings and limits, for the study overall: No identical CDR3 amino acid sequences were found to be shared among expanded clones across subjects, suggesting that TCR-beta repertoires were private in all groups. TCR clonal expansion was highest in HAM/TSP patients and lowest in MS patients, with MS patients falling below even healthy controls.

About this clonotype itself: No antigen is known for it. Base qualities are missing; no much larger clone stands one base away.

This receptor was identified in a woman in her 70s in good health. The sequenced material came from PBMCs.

The nucleotide sequence is TGCAGTGCAGGGGTGCACAATGAGCAGTTCTTC. This encodes CSAGVHNEQFF. Rearrangement joined TRBV20-1 to TRBJ2-1; TRBD1 could be the D gene, as 5 bases match. The cysteine opens and the phenylalanine closes a CDR3 of 11 amino acids. The kept DNA is CDR3 alone, 33 bases in frame from the first base. Trimming at the junction amounts to 6 bases on V and 5 bases on J, and the germline ends lie 8 bases apart. Sequences DFQATT (CDR1) and SNEGSKA (CDR2) are obtained from the germline V gene (reference sequence).